This is a list of T cell receptor beta chains from one sample in a study of tumor-infiltrating lymphocytes in primary liver carcinoma. Each CDR3 protein gets one entry after TCRdb re-called the multiplex PCR reads with MiXCR. The data contain about 35,000 distinct CDR3 sequences, roughly four fifths of them singletons. The specimen sequenced was liver tumor tissue from sampling region 4. These receptors were obtained from a man aged 40-49 years with primary liver carcinoma and hepatitis B virus infection. Each CDR3 is given with its conserved first and last residue. The D gene is left open where the match is weak. Clone size is stated in some rows and not others, as once, few, many or a class when expanded.

D gene,J gene,clone size,V gene,CDR3 length,CDR3 protein,CDR3 DNA
-,TRBJ2-7,-,TRBV7-8,18,CASHRTPSGGTRNYEQYF,TGTGCCAGCCACCGAACACCATCCGGAGGCACCCGGAACTACGAGCAGTACTTC
TRBD2,TRBJ2-2,-,TRBV29-1,15,CSAGTNAANIGELFF,TGCAGCGCTGGGACTAACGCGGCGAACATCGGGGAGCTGTTTTTT
-,TRBJ2-2,-,TRBV30,14,CAWRGQEYTGELFF,TGTGCCTGGAGAGGTCAGGAGTACACCGGGGAGCTGTTCTTT
TRBD1,TRBJ2-7,-,TRBV5-1,16,CASSPGQGAVSHEQYF,TGTGCCAGCAGCCCGGGACAGGGGGCGGTCTCCCACGAGCAGTACTTC
TRBD2,TRBJ2-7,-,TRBV7-8,18,CANSPRTSGTMSSYEQYF,TGTGCCAACAGCCCTCGGACTAGCGGGACTATGAGCTCCTACGAGCAGTACTTC
TRBD2,TRBJ2-1,medium-sized,TRBV4-2,16,CASSQLSGLSYNEQFF,TGTGCCAGCAGCCAACTTAGCGGGCTCTCCTACAATGAGCAGTTCTTC
-,TRBJ2-2,-,TRBV4-2,14,CASGQVGNTGEPFF,TGTGCCAGCGGCCAAGTGGGGAACACCGGGGAGCCGTTTTTT
-,TRBJ2-7,-,TRBV11-2,12,CAIGSNSYEQYF,TGTGCCATCGGATCGAACAGCTACGAGCAGTACTTC
TRBD1,TRBJ1-1,-,TRBV29-1,15,CSTVLVGGSNTGAFF,TGCAGCACCGTTCTTGTAGGGGGCTCGAACACTGGAGCTTTCTTT
-,TRBJ2-7,-,TRBV6-6,13,CANTWEYSYEQKF,TGTGCCAACACTTGGGAATATTCCTACGAGCAGAAATTC
-,TRBJ1-2,many,TRBV28,14,CASSLSHANYGYTF,TGTGCCAGCAGTTTAAGTCACGCTAACTATGGCTACACCTTC